This entry is about one T cell receptor beta chain. CDR1 and CDR2 (germline): LNHDA, SQIVND (reference sequence). The CDR3 loop spans 15 amino acids. With 3 bases removed from V and 2 bases from J, the gap between germline ends came to 11 bases. Original handling: Reference gene primer amplification yielded estimated nucleated cell counts. Libraries were prepared by immunoSEQ multiplex PCR; TCRdb keeps only in-frame clonotypes and omits some of them. V, J and clone size derive from that table, while D and trimming were established from the DNA sequence. The data contain around 230,000 clones, about four fifths of them singletons. This sample is part of a study of blood T cell repertoires in COVID-19. Study-wide background: There were acute and convalescent COVID-19 samples, and they came from the United States, Italy and Spain.

The specimen was peripheral blood. V is TRBV19 and J is TRBJ1-5, with D possibly being TRBD1 (5 bases). The TCR was taken from a woman of 80 years or more with acute or convalescent COVID-19. CDR3 residues: CASSMSGLGNQPQHF. CDR3 bases: TGTGCCAGTAGTATGTCAGGGTTGGGCAATCAGCCCCAGCATTTT.